This T cell receptor beta chain was identified during a study of T cells in Graves' hyperthyroidism and ophthalmopathy. Overall study context: Peripheral blood samples were taken at initial diagnosis, prior to any treatment. Study-level results: Most clonotypes expanded in thyroid above 0.001 were likewise present in blood.

Germline V gene data show CDR1 as SGHRS and CDR2 as YFSETQ. V lost 1 base and J lost 1; bases outside the gene matches: 6. The CDR3 covers 16 residues. At least ten counts were recorded for this clonotype. As yet, its antigen is unknown. Lactation, pregnancy, other autoimmune disease or uncontrolled infection led to exclusion of patients. Amplified TCR beta CDR3 regions came from RNA transcripts. HTBI primers drove first-round RT-PCR of the TCR CDR3. TCRdb analysed the multiplex PCR reads with MiXCR anew, one entry per CDR3 protein. Among roughly 640,000 distinct CDR3 sequences, around 15% were seen once, and the ten largest hold around 3.3%.

The specimen sequenced was blood. This receptor was obtained from a woman in her 40s with Graves' ophthalmopathy. The chain carries TRBV5-1 and TRBJ2-7, with 9 bases matching TRBD2. The CDR3: CASSLTIAGASYEQYF. CDR3 DNA: TGCGCCAGCAGCTTGACCATAGCGGGAGCTTCCTACGAGCAGTACTTC.